This T cell receptor beta chain was captured in a study of blood T cell repertoires in COVID-19. Study details: COVID-19 samples, acute and convalescent, were from the United States, Italy and Spain. PBMCs, B-cell-depleted T cells, or T cells were the source of the cDNA or gDNA that made up the material.

Followed longitudinally, the Seattle patients had been enrolled during active infection. Some clones are missing from TCRdb's copy, which holds only in-frame ones; the method was immunoSEQ multiplex PCR. The profile shows about 480,000 clones, approximately 88% of them singletons. CDR3 length: 16 amino acids. The germline V gene encodes CDR1 LNHDA and CDR2 SQIVND (reference sequence). The V and J ends lost 4 bases and 0 bases, in that order; junction bases with no gene match: 3. The sequence derives from a woman aged 45-59 years with COVID-19, enrolled during active disease. The chain links TRBV19 to TRBJ1-1; TRBD1 matches 12 bases. Sequencing was done on a sample of peripheral blood. The CDR3 sequence is CASSTGTGGLNTEAFF. Here the CDR3 DNA reads TGTGCCAGTAGTACCGGGACAGGGGGCTTGAACACTGAAGCTTTCTTT.